The 13 T cell receptor beta chains presented below share a single source sample, sequenced in a study of identical twins. In TCRdb, the 5' RACE reads were re-called with MiXCR into one record per CDR3 protein. The sample contains under 250,000 distinct CDR3 sequences, around 9.6% of which appear only once. The sequenced material came from memory (CD45RO+) T cells sorted from blood. Receptors were obtained from a woman between 18 and 30 years old in good health.

This clonotype was counted only a few times. The V and J genes are TRBV27 and TRBJ1-1; D is perhaps TRBD1 (5 bases). Germline CDR1 reads MNHEY; CDR2 reads SMNVEV (reference sequence). This CDR3 has 14 amino acids. V was pared by 4 bases and J by 4 bases, with 13 bases between. CDR3 sequence reads: CASSWGMGGTEAFF. The CDR3 DNA sequence: TGTGCCAGCAGTTGGGGGATGGGCGGCACTGAAGCTTTCTTT.

This clonotype appeared many times. The chain carries TRBV27 and TRBJ2-3, with 10 bases aligning to TRBD2. From germline, CDR1 is MNHEY and CDR2 SMNVEV (reference sequence). The junction had 7 bases not matched to a gene; V was cut back by 2 bases and J by 11 bases. The CDR3 spans 14 residues. The CDR3 DNA follows: TGTGCCAGCAGTTTAAGAGCGGGGGGGCTGGGGCAGTATTTT. Its translation is CASSLRAGGLGQYF.

This clonotype turned up a few times. Its ends do not fully match the called genes, so a read error is possible. The chain employs TRBV7-7 and TRBJ2-5; the D gene could be TRBD1 or TRBD2 (7 bases each). CDR1 SSHAT and CDR2 FNYEAQ come from the germline V gene (reference sequence). This CDR3 contains 14 residues. This chain's CDR3 is CASSSGGAAETQYF. Written as DNA, the CDR3 is TGTGCTAGCAGCTCAGGGGGGGCCGCGGAGACCCAGTACTTC. Variable domain in full (rest from reference TRBV7-7 and TRBJ2-5): GAGVSQSPRYKVTKRGQDVTLRCDPISSHATLYWYQQALGQGPEFLTYFNYEAQPDKSGLPSDRFSAERPEGSISTLTIQRTEQRDSAMYRCASSSGGAAETQYFGPGTRLLVL.

The V and J genes are TRBV12-3 or TRBV12-4 and TRBJ2-7; D remains ambiguous. Trimming stripped 4 bases from V and 4 bases from J, with 17 bases between. This CDR3 has 15 residues. CDR3 region: CASSSSQIGKYEQYF. The CDR3 nucleotides are TGTGCCAGCAGTTCCAGCCAGATCGGAAAGTACGAGCAGTACTTC.

The chain employs TRBV11-1 and TRBJ2-1; weak D call: TRBD2 (7 bases). From germline, CDR1 is SGHAT and CDR2 FQDESV (reference sequence). The ends were cut back, 7 bases at V and 6 bases at J, with 16 bases in the middle. The CDR3 spans 14 residues. The CDR3 reads CASKGGGLPNEQFF. DNA of the CDR3: TGTGCCAGCAAAGGCGGGGGCCTCCCCAATGAGCAGTTCTTC.

The chain couples TRBV20-1 to TRBJ2-1; D uncertain. CDR3 size: 13 residues. Trimming left V 0 bases short and J 6 bases short, with 9 bases between. CDR1 is DFQATT and CDR2 is SNEGSKA in the germline V gene (reference sequence). For the CDR3, the DNA is TGCAGTGCTAGAGATTTCTTCGGCAATGAGCAGTTCTTC. This encodes CSARDFFGNEQFF.

This clonotype was picked up a small number of times. The V gene is TRBV6-1, the J gene TRBJ1-3, with TRBD1 matching 9 bases. The ends lost 5 bases at V and 2 bases at J; junction bases unmatched: 1. The CDR3 has 14 amino acids. Germline assignment: CDR1 MNHNS and CDR2 SASEGT. This CDR3 reads CASSTGGPGNTIYF. CDR3 sequence (DNA): TGTGCCAGCAGTACAGGGGGCCCTGGAAACACCATATATTTT.

This clonotype was counted at least ten times. V and J are TRBV12-3 or TRBV12-4 and TRBJ2-3, with D hard to call. This CDR3 comprises 15 residues. V was cut by 1 base and J by 2 bases, with 10 bases left in between. This chain's CDR3 is CASSLELTYTDTQYF. CDR3 DNA sequence: TGTGCCAGCAGTTTAGAACTAACATACACAGATACGCAGTATTTT.

This clonotype was found many times. The V call is TRBV19, the J call TRBJ2-1; the match to TRBD2 covers 7 bases. There are 15 residues in the CDR3. Per germline, CDR1 LNHDA and CDR2 SQIVND (reference sequence). Losses at the gene ends were 5 bases for V and 2 bases for J; bases not matched to a gene: 6. The CDR3 region has the DNA TGTGCCAGTAGTCTACTAGCGTTGACCTACAATGAGCAGTTCTTC. Its protein product is CASSLLALTYNEQFF.

The chain has TRBV20-1 and TRBJ1-4; 10 nucleotides align to TRBD1. The germline gives CDR1 DFQATT, CDR2 SNEGSKA (reference sequence). Trimming took 5 bases from V and 0 from J; bases not matched to a gene: 6. The CDR3 has 16 residues. CDR3 nucleotides: TGCAGTGCTCTTCGGGACAGGGGAACAACTAATGAAAAACTGTTTTTT. This gives the protein CSALRDRGTTNEKLFF.

The chain links TRBV6-2 or TRBV6-3 to TRBJ1-5; D unresolved. V was shortened by 5 bases and J by 2 bases, with 7 bases between the two germline ends. The germline CDR1 and CDR2 sequences are MNHEY and SVGEGT. The CDR3 consists of 13 residues. This chain's CDR3 is CASSPAGNQPQHF. CDR3 sequence (DNA): TGTGCCAGCAGTCCCGCGGGCAATCAGCCCCAGCATTTT.

The chain recombines TRBV15 with TRBJ2-7; 7 nucleotides match TRBD2. This CDR3 is 15 amino acids long. In germline, CDR1 is LNHNV, CDR2 YYDKDF (reference sequence). J was trimmed by 2 bases and V by 0 bases; bases with no gene match: 4. The CDR3 reads CATSREPGGTYEQYF. The CDR3 DNA reads as TGTGCCACCAGCAGAGAACCGGGAGGCACCTACGAGCAGTACTTC.

CDR3 in amino acids: CASSTDSGDPTYEQYF. The DNA of the CDR3 is TGTGCCAGCAGTACGGATTCTGGGGACCCGACCTACGAGCAGTACTTC. The chain has TRBV6-2 or TRBV6-3 and TRBJ2-7; D may correspond to TRBD1 or TRBD2 (5 bases each). The V end lost 5 bases, the J end lost 2 bases, and 19 bases lay between the germline ends. The CDR3 runs to 16 residues. CDR1 MNHEY and CDR2 SVGEGT come from the germline V gene.